The 32 T cell receptor beta chains given below trace back to one sample, sequenced in a study of T-cell reconstitution after alpha-beta-depleted transplantation in children. A library of TCRbeta sequences, prepared with unique molecular identifiers, was generated. TCRdb used MiXCR to reprocess the PCR reads, holding one entry per CDR3 protein. The sample includes around 410,000 distinct CDR3 sequences, roughly 10% seen only once; the top ten take roughly 6%. Sequencing used PBMCs from the stem cell graft donor, obtained from the stem cell graft. The receptors originated from a human donor who donated a stem cell graft to a child with acute myeloid leukemia.

This chain links TRBV20-1 with TRBJ2-7; D is unresolved. The CDR3 contains 13 residues. Germline V gene data show CDR1 as DFQATT and CDR2 as SNEGSKA (reference sequence). The V end was cut by 6 bases, the J end by 3 bases, with 15 bases between. The DNA for the CDR3 is TGCAGTGCCCCCTCGGTGGATTTCTACGAGCAGTACTTC. Translation: CSAPSVDFYEQYF.

This clonotype turned up a few times. The J gene is TRBJ2-3, the V gene TRBV12-3 or TRBV12-4; TRBD1 matches 7 bases. Unmatched junction bases numbered 3, after V lost 6 bases and J lost 0 bases. The CDR3 is 14 residues long. The CDR3 nucleotides read TGTGCCAGCAGCGGACAGGTTAGCACAGATACGCAGTATTTT. Its protein is CASSGQVSTDTQYF.

This clonotype occurred a few times. The chain uses TRBV5-5 and TRBJ1-1; D is undetermined. Germline CDR1 is SGHKS and CDR2 is YYEKEE (reference sequence). The CDR3 extends over 15 amino acids. The V end was cut by 5 bases, the J end by 0 bases, with 14 bases between. CDR3 in amino acids: CASRTPGVMNTEAFF. In nucleotides, the CDR3 is TGTGCCAGCAGGACCCCAGGCGTGATGAACACTGAAGCTTTCTTT.

The rearrangement links TRBV10-3 to TRBJ2-7; a possible D gene is TRBD1 (5 bases). CDR1 is ENHRY, CDR2 SYGVKD, per germline. The CDR3 runs to 14 residues. V was shortened by 9 bases and J by 0 bases, with 15 bases between the two germline ends. The DNA of the CDR3 is TGTGCCATTTCAGGGCCACCGAACTCCTACGAGCAGTACTTC. Translation gives CAISGPPNSYEQYF.

This clonotype was recorded a few times. The J gene is TRBJ1-1, the V gene TRBV6-5; a weak D match, TRBD1 (5 bases). Trimming cost V 4 bases and J 0 bases, with 15 bases left between them. The CDR3 runs 16 residues. The V gene's germline CDR1 is MNHEY and CDR2 SVGAGI. The CDR3 DNA reads as TGTGCCAGCAGTTCTTACAGGTCATTCCTGAACACTGAAGCTTTCTTT. It codes for CASSSYRSFLNTEAFF.

This clonotype was found many times. V and J are TRBV27 and TRBJ1-2; TRBD1 matches at 7 bases. Germline lookup yields CDR1 MNHEY and CDR2 SMNVEV (reference sequence). CDR3 length: 15 amino acids. V was clipped by 0 bases and J by 2 bases; unmatched bases: 3. Here the CDR3 DNA reads TGTGCCAGCAGTTTATCGGCAGGGGGAAACTATGGCTACACCTTC. This encodes CASSLSAGGNYGYTF.

The J gene is TRBJ2-2, the V gene TRBV20-1, with D possibly TRBD2 on 5 matching bases. The CDR3 extends over 14 amino acids. V was clipped by 4 bases and J by 5 bases, with 14 bases between them. The germline CDR1 and CDR2 sequences are DFQATT and SNEGSKA (reference sequence). DNA for the CDR3: TGCAGTGCTACAAACCCGCGGGCGACCGGGGAGCTGTTTTTT. It translates to CSATNPRATGELFF.

This clonotype was seen ten or more times. V and J are TRBV3-1 and TRBJ2-7; D remains ambiguous. Germline V gene data show CDR1 as LGHDT and CDR2 as YNNKEL (reference sequence). The CDR3 length is 11 residues. V lost 6 bases, J lost 3 bases, and 6 bases lay in between. This chain's CDR3 is CASSGVYEQYF. CDR3 DNA sequence: TGTGCCAGCAGTGGGGTCTACGAGCAGTACTTC.

This chain joins TRBV20-1 and TRBJ1-2, with D hard to call. This CDR3 has 9 amino acids. Germline V gene data show CDR1 as DFQATT and CDR2 as SNEGSKA (reference sequence). V lost 3 bases and J lost 7, with 3 bases in between. The CDR3 sequence is CSASPGYTF. CDR3 coding DNA: TGCAGTGCTAGCCCTGGCTACACCTTC.

This clonotype was seen a single time. The J gene is TRBJ2-7, the V gene TRBV10-2, with D tentatively TRBD1 or TRBD2 (6 bases each). Trimming removed 8 bases from V and 0 bases from J, with 17 bases in between. The CDR3 runs 15 residues. Germline V CDR1 and CDR2: WSHSY, SAAADI. The CDR3 nucleotides read TGCGCCAGCCTACGGGGGCAGGGGAGCTCCTACGAGCAGTACTTC. Translated, it gives CASLRGQGSSYEQYF.

The rearrangement uses TRBV5-1 and TRBJ2-2, with a weak D call TRBD2 (6 bases). V was cut by 4 bases and J by 5 bases, with 15 bases left in between. This CDR3 region has 15 residues. Germline V lookup: CDR1 SGHRS, CDR2 YFSETQ. The CDR3: CASSAGTHGTGELFF. DNA of the CDR3: TGCGCCAGCAGCGCCGGGACTCACGGGACCGGGGAGCTGTTTTTT.

This chain uses TRBV20-1 with TRBJ2-3, with D uncertain. Germline assignment: CDR1 DFQATT and CDR2 SNEGSKA (reference sequence). V shed 0 bases and J shed 2 bases, with 12 bases lying between them. The CDR3 sequence is 15 residues long. The CDR3 protein is CSARDTLSYTDTQYF. The CDR3 nucleotides read TGCAGTGCTAGAGATACCCTATCCTACACAGATACGCAGTATTTT.

The chain links TRBV27 to TRBJ1-4; 9 positions match TRBD1. This CDR3 comprises 16 residues. V dropped 7 bases and J dropped 7; count of bases not matched to a gene: 13. Germline CDR1 MNHEY, CDR2 SMNVEV (reference sequence). The chain's CDR3 is CASTSASTGGGEKLFF. The CDR3 bases are TGTGCCAGCACCTCCGCGTCGACAGGGGGTGGTGAAAAACTGTTTTTT.

At least ten counts were recorded for this clonotype. This rearrangement joins TRBV20-1 to TRBJ1-2; D not resolved. The V end lost 3 bases, the J end lost 4 bases, and 15 bases lay between the germline ends. CDR1 is DFQATT, CDR2 SNEGSKA, per germline (reference sequence). This CDR3 has 14 amino acids. The CDR3 is CSARPTRQSYGYTF. CDR3 bases: TGCAGTGCTAGGCCGACAAGACAAAGCTATGGCTACACCTTC.

This clonotype was seen only a few times. The V gene is TRBV6-1, the J gene TRBJ2-7, with D perhaps TRBD1 or TRBD2 (6 bases each). Germline lookup yields CDR1 MNHNS and CDR2 SASEGT. Trimming took off 7 bases at V and 2 bases at J, with 18 bases between the two ends. CDR3 size: 15 residues. The CDR3 loop is CASTPSGDKTYEQYF. CDR3 nucleotide sequence: TGTGCCAGCACCCCATCGGGGGACAAGACCTACGAGCAGTACTTC.

This clonotype occurred a few times. The rearrangement uses TRBV7-9 and TRBJ2-2; no clear D. CDR1 SEHNR and CDR2 FQNEAQ come from the germline V gene (reference sequence). This CDR3 is built from 15 residues. Trimming shortened V by 2 bases and J by 5 bases, and 12 bases separated the two germline ends. This chain's CDR3 is CASSLLPSVTGELFF. The CDR3 region has the DNA TGTGCCAGCAGCTTACTGCCGTCGGTGACCGGGGAGCTGTTTTTT.

In this sample, this clonotype turned up many times. The J gene is TRBJ2-3, the V gene TRBV5-1, with TRBD2 identical over 10 bases. CDR1 SGHRS and CDR2 YFSETQ come from the germline V gene. CDR3 length equals 14 residues. The V gene end was trimmed by 5 bases and the J gene end by 4 bases; junction bases not matched to a gene: 4. The CDR3 DNA is TGCGCCAGCAGAGCTAGCGGGAGCGCAGATACGCAGTATTTT. Its protein product is CASRASGSADTQYF.

A few counts support this clonotype. V is TRBV20-1 and J is TRBJ2-3, with D maybe TRBD2 (5 bases). V was cut by 0 bases and J by 6 bases, with 10 bases left in between. CDR1 and CDR2 from the germline V gene are DFQATT and SNEGSKA (reference sequence). The CDR3 contains 13 residues. The CDR3 bases are TGCAGTGCTAGAGATATCGGACTGGATACGCAGTATTTT. Its protein product is CSARDIGLDTQYF.

This clonotype was seen more than once but under ten times. This chain uses TRBV20-1 with TRBJ2-1; 11 nucleotides match TRBD2. Germline V gives CDR1 DFQATT, CDR2 SNEGSKA (reference sequence). After removal of 1 base from V and 4 bases from J, the junction contained 6 bases not matched to a gene. This CDR3 spans 16 amino acids. For the CDR3, the DNA is TGCAGTGCTAGAGCCATCCTAGCGGGAGGTTACAATGAGCAGTTCTTC. It yields the protein CSARAILAGGYNEQFF.

This clonotype was counted only a few times. The J gene is TRBJ2-1, the V gene TRBV5-5; D not certain. The CDR3 length is 11 residues. Germline CDR1 and CDR2: SGHKS and YYEKEE (reference sequence). Trimming cost V 6 bases and J 7 bases, with 8 bases left between them. The CDR3 coding sequence is TGTGCCAGCACGAGAAGAAATGAGCAGTTCTTC. Its translation: CASTRRNEQFF.

V gene TRBV20-1 combines with J gene TRBJ2-7; tentatively, D is TRBD2 (6 bases). This CDR3 contains 14 residues. The germline V and J ends were trimmed by 3 bases and 3 bases, with 15 bases remaining between them. Germline CDR1 is DFQATT and CDR2 is SNEGSKA (reference sequence). The CDR3 DNA follows: TGCAGTGCTAGTCTCGGGAGTCGCGGCTACGAGCAGTACTTC. Amino acid sequence: CSASLGSRGYEQYF.

The V gene is TRBV10-3, the J gene TRBJ2-7; 8 bases agree with TRBD2. V dropped 3 bases and J dropped 0; count of bases not matched to a gene: 13. CDR3 length equals 18 residues. CDR1 is ENHRY, CDR2 SYGVKD, per germline. The CDR3 sequence is CAISEVWVSGDLSYEQYF. The CDR3, as DNA: TGTGCCATCAGTGAAGTCTGGGTTAGCGGGGATCTCTCCTACGAGCAGTACTTC.

This clonotype was counted between two and nine times. The chain recombines TRBV12-3 or TRBV12-4 with TRBJ2-3, with D possibly being TRBD2 (5 bases). V was clipped by 6 bases and J by 2 bases, with 15 bases between them. The length of the CDR3 is 15 residues. This CDR3 is CASSIARGDTDTQYF. The DNA of the CDR3 is TGTGCCAGCAGCATTGCCCGGGGAGACACAGATACGCAGTATTTT.

This clonotype was seen only a few times. The chain joins TRBV20-1 to TRBJ1-5; D unresolved. CDR3 size: 14 residues. V was trimmed by 5 bases and J by 2 bases, leaving 13 bases between them. Looked up from germline, CDR1 is DFQATT and CDR2 is SNEGSKA (reference sequence). The CDR3 DNA is TGCAGTGCTGTCCCTCCTGGGGGCAATCAGCCCCAGCATTTT. Protein: CSAVPPGGNQPQHF.

This clonotype was found a few times. CDR3 sequence reads: CASRGQGIHEQYF. The CDR3 coding sequence is TGTGCCAGCAGGGGACAGGGGATCCACGAGCAGTACTTC. The rearrangement links TRBV6-1 to TRBJ2-7; 10 bases match TRBD1. Trimming at V came to 6 bases and at J to 5 bases, leaving 4 bases not matched to a gene. This CDR3 has 13 residues. From germline, CDR1 is MNHNS and CDR2 SASEGT.

This chain connects TRBV7-2 to TRBJ2-1; D may be TRBD1 or TRBD2 (6 bases each). V lost 3 bases and J lost 7, with 13 bases in between. The CDR3 covers 14 residues. Germline V CDR1 and CDR2: SGHTA, FQGNSA. In nucleotides, the CDR3 is TGTGCCAGCAGCTTGGGGGGCTCTATGAATGAGCAGTTCTTC. It codes for CASSLGGSMNEQFF.

This chain joins TRBV6-2 or TRBV6-3 and TRBJ1-1, with 9 positions matching TRBD1. Unmatched junction bases numbered 6, after V lost 6 bases and J lost 7 bases. The CDR3 covers 13 residues. Germline V lookup: CDR1 MNHEY, CDR2 SVGEGT. CDR3 in DNA: TGTGCCAGCAGCCCACAGGGACAGGGTGAAGCTTTCTTT. Its protein product is CASSPQGQGEAFF.

V usage is TRBV6-2 or TRBV6-3 and J usage is TRBJ2-2; no definite D call. Trimming left V 8 bases short and J 5 bases short, with 15 bases between. There are 14 residues in the CDR3. Germline V gene lookup returns CDR1 MNHEY and CDR2 SVGEGT. In nucleotides, the CDR3 is TGTGCCAGCGGGCGCTTACCTGGGACCGGGGAGCTGTTTTTT. This codes for CASGRLPGTGELFF.

This clonotype was seen a few times. The chain links TRBV7-2 to TRBJ2-7; 9 bases are a match to TRBD2. Trimming cost V 2 bases and J 2 bases; bases outside gene matches: 1. The V gene's germline CDR1 is SGHTA and CDR2 FQGNSA. The CDR3 contains 14 residues. The CDR3 spells CASSLLAGTYEQYF. CDR3 sequence (DNA): TGTGCCAGCAGCTTACTAGCGGGGACCTACGAGCAGTACTTC.

This clonotype was counted only a few times. V gene TRBV7-9 combines with J gene TRBJ1-1; a weak D match, TRBD1 (5 bases). The CDR3 is 15 amino acids. Germline loops: CDR1 SEHNR, CDR2 FQNEAQ (reference sequence). V gave up 3 bases and J gave up 8 bases, with 19 bases separating them. The CDR3 is CASSLGQFIGEEAFF. As DNA, the CDR3 is TGTGCCAGCAGCTTGGGGCAATTCATAGGGGAAGAAGCTTTCTTT.

The chain employs TRBV5-1 and TRBJ2-2, with D maybe TRBD2 (6 bases). The CDR3 consists of 15 residues. Germline V lookup: CDR1 SGHRS, CDR2 YFSETQ. Trimming cost V 0 bases and J 4 bases, with 10 bases left between them. Here the CDR3 reads CASSLEGLFTGELFF. The CDR3 DNA reads as TGCGCCAGCAGCTTGGAGGGACTCTTCACCGGGGAGCTGTTTTTT.

This chain uses TRBV7-8 with TRBJ1-5, with 7 bases lining up with TRBD1. Germline CDR1 is SGHVS and CDR2 is FQNEAQ. With V trimmed by 5 bases and J by 3 bases, 4 bases remained unmatched. The CDR3 contains 14 residues. CDR3 residues: CASSMTGYNQPQHF. The CDR3 DNA reads as TGTGCCAGCAGCATGACAGGGTACAATCAGCCCCAGCATTTT.